This T cell receptor (beta chain) was identified during a study of regulatory T cells in long-lasting Graves disease. Time point: newly diagnosed GD, antithyroid drugs for less than 3 months. PBMC-extracted RNA yielded the TCR library. The V gene's germline CDR1 is LGHDT and CDR2 YNNKEL (reference sequence). The CDR3 length is 15 residues. Trimming stripped 4 bases from V and 1 base from J, with 13 bases between. Through Arm-PCR of CDR3 regions and iRepertoire HTBI primers, TCR beta libraries were built. TCRdb re-analysed the multiplex PCR reads in MiXCR, keeping a single row per CDR3 protein. The table lists some 450,000 distinct CDR3 sequences, 15% to 20% of them singletons, with around a tenth in the top ten. This clonotype has a count of ten or more. In addition, the sample was reused for a study of T cells in Graves' hyperthyroidism and ophthalmopathy.

This sample comprised peripheral blood mononuclear cells (PBMCs), obtained at new diagnosis, from a patient treated with antithyroid drugs. This sequence was found in a woman between 25 and 40 years old with Graves disease. The chain links TRBV3-1 to TRBJ2-5; no reliable D call. This CDR3 is CASSPTARTQETQYF. Written as DNA, the CDR3 is TGTGCCAGCAGCCCCACCGCGCGGACCCAAGAGACCCAGTACTTC.